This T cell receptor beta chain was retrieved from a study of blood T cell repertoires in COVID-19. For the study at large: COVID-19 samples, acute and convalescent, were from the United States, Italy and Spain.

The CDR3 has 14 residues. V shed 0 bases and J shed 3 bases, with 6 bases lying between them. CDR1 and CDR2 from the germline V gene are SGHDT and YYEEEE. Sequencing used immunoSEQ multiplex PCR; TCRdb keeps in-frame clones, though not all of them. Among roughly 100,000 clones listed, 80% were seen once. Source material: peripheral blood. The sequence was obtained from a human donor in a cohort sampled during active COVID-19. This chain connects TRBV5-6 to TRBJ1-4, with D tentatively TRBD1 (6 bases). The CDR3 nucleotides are TGTGCCAGCAGCTTGGAGGGGGCTAATGAAAAACTGTTTTTT. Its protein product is CASSLEGANEKLFF.